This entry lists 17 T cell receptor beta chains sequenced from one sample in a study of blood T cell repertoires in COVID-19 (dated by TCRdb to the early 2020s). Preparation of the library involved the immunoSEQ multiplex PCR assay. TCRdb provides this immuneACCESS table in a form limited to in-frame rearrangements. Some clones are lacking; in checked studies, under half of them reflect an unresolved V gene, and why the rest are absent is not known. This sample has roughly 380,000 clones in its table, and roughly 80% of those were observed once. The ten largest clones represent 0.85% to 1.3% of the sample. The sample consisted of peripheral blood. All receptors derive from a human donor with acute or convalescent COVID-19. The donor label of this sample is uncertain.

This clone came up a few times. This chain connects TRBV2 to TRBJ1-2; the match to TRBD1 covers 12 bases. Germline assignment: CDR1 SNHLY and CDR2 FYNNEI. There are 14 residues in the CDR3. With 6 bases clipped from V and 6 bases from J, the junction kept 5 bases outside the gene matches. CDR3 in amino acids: CASRPGQGADGYTF. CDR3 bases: TGTGCCAGCAGACCGGGACAGGGGGCGGATGGCTACACCTTC.

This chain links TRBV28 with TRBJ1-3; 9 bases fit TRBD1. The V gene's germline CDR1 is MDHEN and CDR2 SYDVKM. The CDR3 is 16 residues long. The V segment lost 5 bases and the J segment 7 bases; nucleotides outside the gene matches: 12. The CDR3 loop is CASSATRDRATNTIYF. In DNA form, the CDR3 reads TGTGCCAGCAGTGCGACCCGGGACAGGGCGACCAACACCATATATTTT.

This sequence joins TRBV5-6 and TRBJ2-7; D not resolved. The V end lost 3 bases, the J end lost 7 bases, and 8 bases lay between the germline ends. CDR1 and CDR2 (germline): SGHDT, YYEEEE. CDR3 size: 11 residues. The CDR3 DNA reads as TGTGCCAGCAGCTCTGGCATGGAGCAGTACTTC. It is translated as CASSSGMEQYF.

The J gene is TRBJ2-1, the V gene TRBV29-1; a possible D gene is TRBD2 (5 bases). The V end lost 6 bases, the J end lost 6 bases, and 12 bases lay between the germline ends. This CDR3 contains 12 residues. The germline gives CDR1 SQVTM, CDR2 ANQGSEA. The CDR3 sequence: CSVTTGPNEQFF. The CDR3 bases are TGCAGCGTGACTACGGGCCCCAATGAGCAGTTCTTC.

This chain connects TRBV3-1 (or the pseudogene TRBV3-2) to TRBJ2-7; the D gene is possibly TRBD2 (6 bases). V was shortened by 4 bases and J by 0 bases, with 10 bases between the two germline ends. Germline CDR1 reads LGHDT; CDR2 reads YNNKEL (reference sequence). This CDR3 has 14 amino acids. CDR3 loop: CASSLNGGSYEQYF. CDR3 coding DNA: TGTGCCAGCAGCCTGAACGGGGGCTCCTACGAGCAGTACTTC.

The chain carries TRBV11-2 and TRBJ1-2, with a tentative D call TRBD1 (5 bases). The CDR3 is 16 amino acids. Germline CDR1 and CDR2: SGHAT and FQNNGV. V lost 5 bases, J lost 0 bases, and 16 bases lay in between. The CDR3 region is CASSRGDGLANYGYTF. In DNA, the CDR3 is TGTGCCAGCAGCCGGGGGGACGGCTTAGCTAACTATGGCTACACCTTC.

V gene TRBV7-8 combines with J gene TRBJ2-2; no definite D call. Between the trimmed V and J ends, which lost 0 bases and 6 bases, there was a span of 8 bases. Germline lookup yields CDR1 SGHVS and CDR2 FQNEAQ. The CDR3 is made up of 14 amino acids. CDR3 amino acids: CASSLARSPGELFF. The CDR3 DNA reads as TGTGCCAGCAGCTTAGCGAGAAGTCCCGGGGAGCTGTTTTTT.

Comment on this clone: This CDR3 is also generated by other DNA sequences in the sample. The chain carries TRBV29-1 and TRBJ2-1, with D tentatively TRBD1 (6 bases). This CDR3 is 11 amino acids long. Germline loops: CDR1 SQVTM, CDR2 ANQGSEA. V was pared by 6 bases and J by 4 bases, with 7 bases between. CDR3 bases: TGCAGCGTAGACAGGTACAATGAGCAGTTCTTC. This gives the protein CSVDRYNEQFF.

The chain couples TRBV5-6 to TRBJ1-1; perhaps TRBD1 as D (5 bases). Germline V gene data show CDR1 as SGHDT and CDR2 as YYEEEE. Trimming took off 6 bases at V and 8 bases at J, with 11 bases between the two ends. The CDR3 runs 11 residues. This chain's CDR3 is CASTSWGEAFF. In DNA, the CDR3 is TGTGCCAGCACCTCATGGGGCGAAGCTTTCTTT. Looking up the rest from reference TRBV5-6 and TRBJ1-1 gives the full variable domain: DAGVTQSPTHLIKTRGQQVTLRCSPKSGHDTVSWYQQALGQGPQFIFQYYEEEERQRGNFPDRFSGHQFPNYSSELNVNALLLGDSALYLCASTSWGEAFFGQGTRLTVV.

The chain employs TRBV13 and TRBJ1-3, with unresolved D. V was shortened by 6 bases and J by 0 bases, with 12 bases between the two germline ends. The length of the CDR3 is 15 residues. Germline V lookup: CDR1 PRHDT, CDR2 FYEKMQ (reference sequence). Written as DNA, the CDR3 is TGTGCCAGCAGTTTGGGTCCGGGCTCTGGAAACACCATATATTTT. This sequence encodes CASSLGPGSGNTIYF.

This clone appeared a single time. The CDR3 nucleotides read TGTGCCAGCAGCCTTTGGGGGCAGGTCAGATCAGATACGCAGTATTTT. This gives the protein CASSLWGQVRSDTQYF. The chain combines TRBV7-9 with TRBJ2-3; the D gene is possibly TRBD1 (6 bases). The V gene's germline CDR1 is SEHNR and CDR2 FQNEAQ (reference sequence). Trimming cost V 5 bases and J 4 bases, with 19 bases left between them. CDR3 length: 16 amino acids.

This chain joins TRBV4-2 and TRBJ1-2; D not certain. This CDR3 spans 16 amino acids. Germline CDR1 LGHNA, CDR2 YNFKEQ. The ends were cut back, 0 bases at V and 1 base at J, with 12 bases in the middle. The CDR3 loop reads CASSQDEYGDNYGYTF. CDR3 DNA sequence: TGTGCCAGCAGCCAAGATGAGTACGGTGATAACTATGGCTACACCTTC.

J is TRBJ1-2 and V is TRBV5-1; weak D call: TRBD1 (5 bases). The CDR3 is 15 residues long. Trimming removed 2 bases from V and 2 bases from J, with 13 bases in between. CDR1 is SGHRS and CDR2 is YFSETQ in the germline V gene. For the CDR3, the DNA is TGCGCCAGCAGCTTCACAGGTGCGGAAAACTATGGCTACACCTTC. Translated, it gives CASSFTGAENYGYTF.

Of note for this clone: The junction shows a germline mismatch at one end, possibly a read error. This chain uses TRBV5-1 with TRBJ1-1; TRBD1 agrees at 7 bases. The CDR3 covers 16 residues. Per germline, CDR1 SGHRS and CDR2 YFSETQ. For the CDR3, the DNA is TGCGCCAGCAGCTTAGGGACAGCGCTAATGAACATTGAAGCTTTCTTT. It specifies CASSLGTALMNIEAFF.

CDR3 protein: CASKSTDRWNSPLHF. DNA for the CDR3: TGCGCCAGCAAAAGCACGGACAGGTGGAATTCACCCCTCCACTTT. This chain connects TRBV5-1 to TRBJ1-6; 7 bases line up with TRBD1. CDR1 is SGHRS and CDR2 is YFSETQ in the germline V gene. This CDR3 has 15 residues. V lost 6 bases to trimming and J lost 7 bases; unmatched junction nucleotides: 10.

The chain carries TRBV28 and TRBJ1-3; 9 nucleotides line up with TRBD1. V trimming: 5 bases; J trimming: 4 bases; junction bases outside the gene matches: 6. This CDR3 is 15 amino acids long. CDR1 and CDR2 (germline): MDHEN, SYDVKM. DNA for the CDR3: TGTGCCAGCAGTAACAGGGGGCTTTGGGGAAACACCATATATTTT. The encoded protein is CASSNRGLWGNTIYF. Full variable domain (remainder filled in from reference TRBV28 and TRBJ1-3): DVKVTQSSRYLVKRTGEKVFLECVQDMDHENMFWYRQDPGLGLRLIYFSYDVKMKEKGDIPEGYSVSREKKERFSLILESASTNQTSMYLCASSNRGLWGNTIYFGEGSWLTVV.

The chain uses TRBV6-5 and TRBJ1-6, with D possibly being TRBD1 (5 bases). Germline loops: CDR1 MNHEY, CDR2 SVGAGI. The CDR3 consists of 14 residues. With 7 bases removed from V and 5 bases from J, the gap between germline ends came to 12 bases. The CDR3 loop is CASKRTDNNSPLHF. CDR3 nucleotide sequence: TGTGCCAGCAAAAGGACGGACAATAATTCACCCCTCCACTTT.